The 3 T cell receptor beta chains given below trace back to one sample, sequenced in a study of blood T cell repertoires in COVID-19. Using immunoSEQ multiplex PCR, the repertoire was profiled, and TCRdb retains in-frame clones only, with some absent. The table records some 300,000 clones, 86% of them present only once. Sequenced: peripheral blood. The receptors derive from a woman in her 70s with COVID-19, enrolled during active disease.

This clone was observed once. This CDR3 reads CASSLGQATNYGYTF. Written as DNA, the CDR3 is TGCGCCAGCAGCTTGGGGCAGGCGACTAACTATGGCTACACCTTC. The chain carries TRBV5-1 and TRBJ1-2; D not certain. Trimming removed 0 bases from V and 0 bases from J, with 9 bases in between. CDR3 length: 15 amino acids. Per germline, CDR1 SGHRS and CDR2 YFSETQ.

V usage is TRBV5-5 and J usage is TRBJ1-2; D is possibly TRBD1 (5 bases). The CDR3 runs 11 residues. CDR1 and CDR2 from the germline V gene are SGHKS and YYEKEE (reference sequence). Trimming left V 1 base short and J 7 bases short, with 5 bases between. CDR3 in amino acids: CASSLRGGYTF. The CDR3 bases are TGTGCCAGCAGCTTGAGGGGTGGCTACACCTTC.

For this clone: The same CDR3 also results from other DNA sequences found in this sample. V is TRBV5-1 and J is TRBJ1-1, with TRBD1 identical over 10 bases. The length of the CDR3 is 15 residues. Germline CDR1 reads SGHRS; CDR2 reads YFSETQ. V was pared by 1 base and J by 4 bases, with 4 bases of the junction left unmatched. CDR3 region: CASSLRTGGGTEAFF. In nucleotides, the CDR3 is TGCGCCAGCAGCTTGAGGACAGGGGGAGGCACTGAAGCTTTCTTT. The complete variable domain, with remaining parts taken from reference TRBV5-1 and TRBJ1-1, reads KAGVTQTPRYLIKTRGQQVTLSCSPISGHRSVSWYQQTPGQGLQFLFEYFSETQRNKGNFPGRFSGRQFSNSRSEMNVSTLELGDSALYLCASSLRTGGGTEAFFGQGTRLTVV.